The rows below give T cell receptor beta chains drawn from one sample of a study of glioma-infiltrating T cells after dendritic cell vaccination. Assay used: immunoSEQ multiplex PCR; TCRdb lists only in-frame clones, some missing. Of approximately 92,000 clones listed, approximately 80% are singletons. Specimen: blood, collected after dendritic cell vaccination. Receptors originate from a human donor with glioblastoma. Both conserved end residues are part of each CDR3. A D gene is named only where the DNA matches it firmly. Size is omitted from some rows. Given values are once, few, many or a class for expanded clones.

d_gene,j_gene,v_gene,abundance,CDR3aa,CDR3nt
TRBD1,TRBJ1-3,TRBV30,few,CAWRGQGAGNTIYF,TGTGCCTGGAGGGGACAGGGGGCGGGAAACACCATATATTTT
TRBD2,TRBJ2-7,TRBV6-1,.,CASSLRRGRSYEQYF,TGTGCCAGCAGTTTACGGCGGGGGAGGTCCTACGAGCAGTACTTC
.,TRBJ2-7,TRBV30,once,CAWSVSVYEQYF,TGTGCCTGGAGTGTATCAGTTTACGAGCAGTACTTC
.,TRBJ2-6,TRBV7-8,.,CASSRRGQGYSGANVLTF,TGTGCCAGCAGCCGGCGGGGCCAGGGTTACTCTGGGGCCAACGTCCTGACTTTC
.,TRBJ1-5,TRBV7-2,.,CASSFYNQPQHF,TGTGCCAGCAGCTTCTACAATCAGCCCCAGCATTTT
.,TRBJ2-2,TRBV7-7,.,CASSLSVNTGELFF,TGTGCTAGCAGCTTAAGCGTGAACACCGGGGAGCTGTTTTTT
TRBD1,TRBJ1-3,TRBV2,.,CASSADRLSGNTIYF,TGTGCCAGCAGTGCGGACAGGCTCTCTGGAAACACCATATATTTT
.,TRBJ1-2,TRBV28,.,CASSDPSGNYGYTF,TGTGCCAGCAGTGACCCGTCGGGGAACTATGGCTACACCTTC
TRBD2,TRBJ2-5,TRBV27,.,CASSSGLAGVGETQYF,TGTGCCAGCAGTTCGGGACTAGCGGGAGTTGGGGAGACCCAGTACTTC
.,TRBJ1-2,TRBV2,few,CASSDRVGGTRYGYTF,TGTGCCAGCAGTGACCGTGTGGGGGGGACAAGATATGGCTACACCTTC
TRBD2,TRBJ2-3,TRBV7-3,.,CASSLMPSGGAITDTQYF,TGTGCCAGTAGCTTAATGCCTAGCGGGGGGGCCATTACAGATACGCAGTATTTT
.,TRBJ1-2,TRBV19,few,CASSIGSRNYGYTF,TGTGCCAGTAGTATCGGGTCCAGAAACTATGGCTACACCTTC
TRBD1,TRBJ2-7,TRBV9,.,CASSVVMDRGEQYF,TGTGCCAGCAGCGTAGTTATGGACAGGGGCGAGCAGTACTTC
.,TRBJ1-1,TRBV7-9,.,CASSLAQGRIAFF,TGTGCCAGCAGCTTAGCCCAGGGGCGGATAGCTTTCTTT